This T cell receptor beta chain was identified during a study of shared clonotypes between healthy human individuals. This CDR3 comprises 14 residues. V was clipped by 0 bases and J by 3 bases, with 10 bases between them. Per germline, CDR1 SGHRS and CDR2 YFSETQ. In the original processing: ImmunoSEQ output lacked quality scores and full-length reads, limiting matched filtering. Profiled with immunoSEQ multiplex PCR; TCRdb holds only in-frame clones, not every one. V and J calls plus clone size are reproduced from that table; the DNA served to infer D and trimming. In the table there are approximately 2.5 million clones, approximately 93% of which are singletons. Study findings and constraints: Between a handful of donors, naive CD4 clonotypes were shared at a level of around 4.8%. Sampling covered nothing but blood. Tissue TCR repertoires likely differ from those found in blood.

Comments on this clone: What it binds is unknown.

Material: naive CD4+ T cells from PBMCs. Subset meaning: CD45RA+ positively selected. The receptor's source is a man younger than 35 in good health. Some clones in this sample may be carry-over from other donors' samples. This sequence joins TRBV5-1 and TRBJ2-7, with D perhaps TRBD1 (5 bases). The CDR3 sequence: CASSLGGRDYEQYF. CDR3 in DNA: TGCGCCAGCAGCTTGGGGGGCAGGGACTACGAGCAGTACTTC.